The 14 T cell receptor beta chains presented below share a single source sample, sequenced in a study of CD8+ T cells in alopecia areata. Treatment reported: oral pan-JAK inhibitor, 5-10 mg twice daily. Extracted from the samples, RNA was reverse transcribed into cDNA to serve as the sequencing template. The assay was immunoSEQ multiplex PCR, and TCRdb's table has in-frame clones only and misses some. This sample carries 200,000 to 250,000 clones, roughly three fifths of them seen once, and the ten largest clones take around 1.3%. The sequenced sample was CD4+ T cells sorted from blood, obtained at approximately week 44, from a patient treated with tofacitinib. These receptors came from a human donor with alopecia areata.

This chain uses TRBV7-9 with TRBJ2-7; no clear D gene. The CDR3 runs to 12 residues. V gave up 1 base and J gave up 6 bases, with 7 bases separating them. Germline lookup yields CDR1 SEHNR and CDR2 FQNEAQ (reference sequence). CDR3 protein: CASSLEGFEQYF. CDR3 DNA sequence: TGTGCCAGCAGCTTAGAAGGATTCGAGCAGTACTTC.

The chain carries TRBV29-1 and TRBJ2-4; D is unresolved. V was trimmed by 6 bases and J by 0 bases, leaving 9 bases between them. Per germline, CDR1 SQVTM and CDR2 ANQGSEA. The CDR3 is 13 amino acids. The DNA of the CDR3 is TGCAGCGTGCAGCAGTTAGCCAAAAACATTCAGTACTTC. Amino acid sequence: CSVQQLAKNIQYF.

There are a few counts of this clone. This chain links TRBV29-1 with TRBJ2-3; D not resolved. The CDR3 runs to 13 residues. The germline CDR1 and CDR2 sequences are SQVTM and ANQGSEA. V dropped 1 base and J dropped 2 bases, with 7 bases sitting between them. The DNA of the CDR3 is TGCAGCGTTGAAGCGCGTAACACAGATACGCAGTATTTT. It is translated as CSVEARNTDTQYF.

The chain joins TRBV6-6 to TRBJ2-3; D unclear. V was pared by 8 bases and J by 2 bases, with 11 bases between. The length of the CDR3 is 13 residues. The germline V gene has CDR1 MNHNY and CDR2 SVGAGI (reference sequence). CDR3 residues: CASADGTTDTQYF. The CDR3 nucleotides are TGTGCCAGCGCGGACGGTACCACAGATACGCAGTATTTT.

The chain couples TRBV2 to TRBJ1-5; D may be TRBD1 (5 bases). V was clipped by 8 bases and J by 6 bases, with 14 bases between them. The CDR3 sequence is 13 residues long. The germline V gene has CDR1 SNHLY and CDR2 FYNNEI. The CDR3 nucleotides are TGTGCCAGCGGACATGGGGGAGGTCAGCCCCAGCATTTT. It translates to CASGHGGGQPQHF. The variable domain in full, completed from reference TRBV2 and TRBJ1-5, reads EPEVTQTPSHQVTQMGQEVILRCVPISNHLYFYWYRQILGQKVEFLVSFYNNEISEKSEIFDDQFSVERPDGSNFTLKIRSTKLEDSAMYFCASGHGGGQPQHFGDGTRLSIL.

Only one count was recorded for this clone. Germline and junction disagree at one end, which may indicate a read error. This chain uses TRBV7-2 with TRBJ2-3; 7 nucleotides match TRBD1. Germline CDR1 is SGHTA and CDR2 is FQGNSA. This CDR3 has 12 residues. The CDR3 region is CASSVRDSRLTF. Here the CDR3 DNA reads TGTGCCAGCAGCGTACGGGACAGCCGATTAACATTT.

The chain employs TRBV4-1 and TRBJ2-2; a weak D match, TRBD2 (5 bases). The CDR3 is 14 residues long. Trimming shortened V by 1 base and J by 7 bases, and 10 bases separated the two germline ends. Germline-derived CDR1 and CDR2 are MGHRA and YSYEKL. CDR3 amino acids: CASSQVVGIGELFF. The CDR3 DNA reads as TGCGCCAGCAGCCAAGTAGTCGGGATCGGGGAGCTGTTTTTT.

The rearrangement links TRBV2 to TRBJ2-2; D perhaps matches TRBD1 (6 bases). This CDR3 is built from 14 residues. V shed 3 bases and J shed 11 bases, with 16 bases lying between them. CDR1 and CDR2 (germline): SNHLY, FYNNEI. The CDR3 sequence: CASSDRDISPELFF. The CDR3 coding sequence is TGTGCCAGCAGTGACAGGGACATCTCGCCCGAGCTGTTTTTT.

The genes are TRBV29-1 and TRBJ2-7; D not certain. CDR3 size: 11 residues. The ends were cut back, 6 bases at V and 2 bases at J, with 8 bases in the middle. CDR1 and CDR2 (germline): SQVTM, ANQGSEA. The CDR3 DNA reads TGCAGCGTCTCATATACCTACGAGCAGTACTTC. Translated, it gives CSVSYTYEQYF.

CDR3 sequence reads: CASSQDPGIGTEAFF. The CDR3 bases are TGCGCCAGCAGCCAAGATCCGGGAATCGGCACTGAAGCTTTCTTT. The chain combines TRBV4-3 with TRBJ1-1, with unresolved D. CDR1 and CDR2 from the germline V gene are LGHNA and YSLEER. Trimming took off 0 bases at V and 4 bases at J, with 12 bases between the two ends. CDR3 length: 15 amino acids.

V usage is TRBV6-1 and J usage is TRBJ2-1; 7 bases align to TRBD1. In germline, CDR1 is MNHNS, CDR2 SASEGT. V was pared by 6 bases and J by 6 bases, with 11 bases of the junction left unmatched. The CDR3 consists of 15 residues. DNA of the CDR3: TGTGCCAGCAGAGCGACAGGGACCGCGCTCAATGAGCAGTTCTTC. Amino acid sequence: CASRATGTALNEQFF.

To note about this clone: The same CDR3 arises from other DNA sequences in this sample as well. This sequence joins TRBV30 and TRBJ1-4; TRBD1 matches 8 bases. The germline V gene encodes CDR1 GTSNPN and CDR2 SVGIG (reference sequence). V was clipped by 4 bases and J by 2 bases; unmatched bases: 0. The CDR3 extends over 13 amino acids. DNA of the CDR3: TGTGCCTGGAACAGGGGGACTAATGAAAAACTGTTTTTT. Residues: CAWNRGTNEKLFF.

In its sample, this clone was seen a few times. This rearrangement joins TRBV7-2 to TRBJ1-5, with D uncertain. V lost 1 base and J 7 bases, leaving 8 bases between the germline ends. Per the germline V gene, CDR1 is SGHTA and CDR2 is FQGNSA. CDR3 length: 13 amino acids. The CDR3 DNA follows: TGTGCCAGCAGCTTAGTGAAGTCCCAGCCCCAGCATTTT. The encoded protein is CASSLVKSQPQHF.

This sequence joins TRBV5-1 and TRBJ1-1; D is uncertain. Germline V gene data show CDR1 as SGHRS and CDR2 as YFSETQ. The length of the CDR3 is 12 residues. With 0 bases removed from V and 7 bases from J, the gap between germline ends came to 7 bases. Here the CDR3 reads CASSLGQFEAFF. In DNA, the CDR3 is TGCGCCAGCAGCTTGGGGCAGTTTGAAGCTTTCTTT.